This T cell receptor beta chain was documented in a study of Ad26.COV2.S vaccination and SARS-CoV-2 variants (dated by TCRdb to about 2021). Some background on the complete study: Donors in the vaccine arm were drawn from COV1001, a multicentre, randomized, double-blind, placebo-controlled phase I-IIa trial testing Ad26.COV2.S in healthy adults. Throughout the experiments and outcome assessment, investigators stayed blinded to trial group allocation. Ad26.COV2.S was administered intramuscularly at 5 x 10^10 or 1 x 10^11 viral particles, either as a single shot or as two shots given 56 days apart. Participants in the trial were split at random into five groups of five each, receiving low-dose or high-dose Ad26.COV2.S once or twice, or else placebo on both occasions. The specificity and breadth of SARS-CoV-2-reactive T cell receptors after Ad26.COV2.S vaccination were assessed by TCRbeta repertoire sequencing. A total of roughly 32 samples were included in the TCR-sequenced set, comprising roughly 19 Ad26.COV2.S vaccine recipients, 5 placebo recipients and 8 SARS-CoV-2 convalescent individuals. Summary of the overall study and its limitations: Vaccine and placebo recipients had comparable non-spike TCR breadth, which fits with the vaccine containing only spike. Spike-specific TCR breadth was higher in Ad26.COV2.S recipients than in placebo recipients (P = 0.0014). Substantial breadth of spike-specific CD8+ and CD4+ T cell responses was reported after vaccination. The study was not powered to compare responses between vaccine doses or regimens. The authors noted that the TCR breadth and depth analyses may have underestimated total T cell responses.

The immunoSEQ Assay was the method used to sequence TCRbeta CDR3 regions. After extraction, genomic DNA underwent amplification by bias-controlled multiplex PCR, followed by high-throughput sequencing. Per the authors' processing: To quantify the absolute abundance of every unique TCRbeta CDR3 region, sequences were collapsed and filtered. T cell fraction was estimated by normalizing TCRbeta template counts to usable DNA, with usable DNA measured through amplification of reference genes found in all nucleated cells. Repertoire TCRs were annotated as SARS-CoV-2-specific by exact matching of V gene, CDR3 amino acid sequence and J gene to a known reactive TCR set. The reference SARS-CoV-2 TCR set was obtained from MIRA and was filtered for enrichment in COVID-19-positive ImmuneCODE repertoires, whereby public or cross-reactive TCRs were removed. Using the MIRA antigens, annotated TCRs were further analysed by specific ORF or by position within an ORF. Breadth was defined as the number of annotated unique rearrangements divided by the total number of unique productive rearrangements, and depth was defined as the summed frequency of the annotated unique rearrangements. Two-sided Wilcoxon rank-sum tests were used to compare TCR breadth between groups. TCRdb's version of the immuneACCESS table is confined to in-frame rearrangements and falls short of the full clone set. An unresolved V gene accounts for under half of the shortfall where checked; the remainder is of unknown origin. For V, J and clone size, that table is used; D and trimming come from the DNA. The sample table shows about 280,000 clones, and over 75% are seen once. The ten top clones hold around 3% of the sample.

About this clone itself: Its antigen is still unknown. Qualities for individual bases were not recorded, and no much larger clone is one base off.

CDR1 MNHEY and CDR2 SVGAGI were looked up in the germline V gene. The CDR3, cysteine through phenylalanine, is 15 amino acids long. Only the CDR3 part of the read is kept: 45 bases, read in frame from the first base. V is trimmed back by 6 bases and J by 7 bases, and the junction contains 13 bases that no gene match accounts for. Taken with the paper, the label for treatment or condition translates to: about 20 received Ad26.COV2.S at low or high dose, single or two shots; roughly 5 received placebo; per-sample allocation not given. Repertoires of vaccine and placebo recipients were sequenced from samples collected on day 63 after the first injection. Between 29 July and 7 August 2020, Cohort 1b enrolled about two dozen adults aged 18-55 years at one site in Boston, USA. Ad26.COV2.S was a replication-incompetent adenovirus type 26 vector that expressed a prefusion-stabilized SARS-CoV-2 spike protein derived from the original Wuhan strain.

The material sequenced was peripheral blood, taken in a trial of Ad26.COV2.S vaccine versus placebo. This clonotype was sampled from a person aged 18-60 years who received the Ad26.COV2.S COVID-19 vaccine or a placebo. The sequence is built from TRBV6-5 and TRBJ2-7, with TRBD2 matching 9 junction bases. The CDR3 region reads CASRPPGLASGEQYF. At the DNA level, the sequence is TGTGCCAGCAGGCCACCGGGACTAGCCTCAGGAGAGCAGTACTTC.